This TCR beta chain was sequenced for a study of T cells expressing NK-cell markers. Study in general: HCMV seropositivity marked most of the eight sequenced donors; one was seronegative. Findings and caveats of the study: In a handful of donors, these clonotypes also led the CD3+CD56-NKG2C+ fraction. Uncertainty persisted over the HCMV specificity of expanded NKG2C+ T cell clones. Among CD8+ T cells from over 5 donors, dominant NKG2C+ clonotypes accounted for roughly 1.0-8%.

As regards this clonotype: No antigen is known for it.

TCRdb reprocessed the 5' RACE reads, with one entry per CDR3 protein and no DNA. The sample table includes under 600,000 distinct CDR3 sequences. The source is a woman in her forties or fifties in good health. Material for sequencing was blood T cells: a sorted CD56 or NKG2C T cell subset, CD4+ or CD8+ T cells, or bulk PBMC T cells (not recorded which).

CDR3 sequence: CASSRTSGRSTDTQYF. The V and J genes are TRBV9 and TRBJ2-3; with no DNA, the TCRdb D assignment of TRBD1 cannot be verified. The CDR3 length is 16 residues. Germline V CDR1 and CDR2: SGDLS, YYNGEE.